These T cell receptor beta chains were read from a single sample in a study of blood T cells in healthy people across ages. TCRdb itself ran the 5' RACE reads through MiXCR, one entry per CDR3 protein. The sample records 700,000 to 900,000 distinct CDR3 sequences, roughly 26% being singletons. This sample was also put to use in a study of T cells of mothers and their children.

Input material: blood. These receptor sequences come from a boy aged 5-17 years in good health. Each CDR3 is given with its conserved first and last residue. Each record gives: V gene, J gene, clone size, D gene, CDR3 protein, CDR3 DNA. D genes are given only for firm matches. Part of the rows lack a size; the others show once, few, many or a class for expanded clones.

v_call: TRBV9
j_call: TRBJ2-1
clone_size: few
d_call: TRBD1
cdr3_aa: CASSPIGQGAINEQFF
cdr3_nt: TGTGCCAGCAGCCCGATCGGACAGGGGGCGATCAATGAGCAGTTCTTC

v_call: TRBV20-1
j_call: TRBJ2-2
clone_size: NA
d_call: TRBD1
cdr3_aa: CSGTGQGARTGELFF
cdr3_nt: TGCAGTGGCACGGGACAGGGGGCAAGGACCGGGGAGCTGTTTTTT

v_call: TRBV12-3/TRBV12-4
j_call: TRBJ2-7
clone_size: few
d_call: TRBD1
cdr3_aa: CASSSGQLSYEQYF
cdr3_nt: TGTGCCAGCAGTTCGGGACAGCTCTCCTACGAGCAGTACTTC

v_call: TRBV20-1
j_call: TRBJ1-2
clone_size: few
d_call: NA
cdr3_aa: CSAREAAGYTF
cdr3_nt: TGCAGTGCTAGAGAGGCAGCGGGCTACACCTTC

v_call: TRBV5-1
j_call: TRBJ1-1
clone_size: NA
d_call: TRBD1
cdr3_aa: CASSSFTGVYTEAFF
cdr3_nt: TGCGCCAGCAGCTCATTCACAGGGGTTTACACTGAAGCTTTCTTT

v_call: TRBV14
j_call: TRBJ1-1
clone_size: NA
d_call: TRBD1
cdr3_aa: CASSRRGTVEAFF
cdr3_nt: TGTGCCAGCAGCCGCCGAGGGACAGTTGAAGCTTTCTTT

v_call: TRBV25-1
j_call: TRBJ2-3
clone_size: NA
d_call: TRBD1
cdr3_aa: CATKTGGTDTQYF
cdr3_nt: TGTGCCACAAAAACAGGGGGCACAGACACGCAGTATTTT

v_call: TRBV3-1
j_call: TRBJ1-2
clone_size: NA
d_call: NA
cdr3_aa: CASSQGGQSYTF
cdr3_nt: TGTGCCAGCAGCCAAGGAGGACAGAGTTACACCTTC

v_call: TRBV5-1
j_call: TRBJ2-5
clone_size: many
d_call: NA
cdr3_aa: CASSFEGRETQYF
cdr3_nt: TGCGCCAGCAGCTTTGAAGGGCGGGAGACCCAGTACTTC

v_call: TRBV18
j_call: TRBJ2-7
clone_size: NA
d_call: NA
cdr3_aa: CASSPPDRGYEQYF
cdr3_nt: TGTGCCAGCTCACCACCAGATAGGGGCTACGAGCAGTACTTC

v_call: TRBV2
j_call: TRBJ2-5
clone_size: NA
d_call: TRBD2
cdr3_aa: CASRDYYQETQYF
cdr3_nt: TGTGCCAGCCGGGACTACTACCAAGAGACCCAGTACTTC

v_call: TRBV6-5
j_call: TRBJ2-1
clone_size: NA
d_call: NA
cdr3_aa: CASSYTPDWSSYNEQFF
cdr3_nt: TGTGCCAGCAGTTACACTCCCGACTGGAGCTCCTACAATGAGCAGTTCTTC

v_call: TRBV12-3/TRBV12-4
j_call: TRBJ2-3
clone_size: few
d_call: NA
cdr3_aa: CASSFRFTSTDTQYF
cdr3_nt: TGTGCCAGCAGCTTCAGGTTTACTAGCACAGATACGCAGTATTTT

v_call: TRBV4-1
j_call: TRBJ2-1
clone_size: few
d_call: NA
cdr3_aa: CASSQGGTGTERGDEQFF
cdr3_nt: TGCGCCAGCAGCCAAGGGGGGACCGGGACAGAACGCGGGGATGAGCAGTTCTTC

v_call: TRBV10-3
j_call: TRBJ2-7
clone_size: few
d_call: NA
cdr3_aa: CAISSGTLPYEQYF
cdr3_nt: TGTGCCATCAGTTCCGGGACCCTTCCCTACGAGCAGTACTTC

v_call: TRBV4-1
j_call: TRBJ2-5
clone_size: once
d_call: NA
cdr3_aa: CTSSQDPRSRGETQYF
cdr3_nt: TGCACCAGCAGCCAAGATCCCCGATCCCGTGGAGAGACCCAGTACTTC

v_call: TRBV5-6
j_call: TRBJ2-7
clone_size: few
d_call: NA
cdr3_aa: CASSSRGIDEQYF
cdr3_nt: TGTGCCAGCAGCTCCAGGGGAATCGACGAGCAGTACTTC